Here is one TCR beta chain with its context. Its antigen remains unidentified. The CDR3 is 15 amino acids. Germline loops: CDR1 MGHRA, CDR2 YSYEKL. The V end was cut by 0 bases, the J end by 4 bases, with 12 bases between. Clones were read by immunoSEQ multiplex PCR, and TCRdb kept only the in-frame ones, dropping some. The data contain around 78,000 clones, about nine tenths of them singletons. The sample belongs to a study of graft-versus-host responses after intestinal transplantation. The chain employs TRBV4-1 and TRBJ1-2; tentative D call: TRBD1 (5 bases). The TCR originated in a human donor who was the organ donor for an intestinal transplant. Sequences were derived from unstimulated CD8+ T cells sorted from spleen or lymph node cells, sampled before transplant. CDR3 residues: CASSQEKGMVYGYTF. CDR3 DNA: TGCGCCAGCAGCCAAGAAAAGGGGATGGTCTATGGCTACACCTTC.